The TCR beta chain under discussion was sequenced for a study of Ad26.COV2.S vaccination and SARS-CoV-2 variants. About the study: In the study, Ad26.COV2.S was injected intramuscularly once, or twice 56 days apart.

Treatment meaning: some 20 received Ad26.COV2.S at low or high dose, single or two shots; several received placebo; per-sample allocation not given. All samples were drawn on day 63, counting from the first vaccine or placebo injection. Study-wide findings and caveats: Post-vaccination breadth of spike-specific CD8+ and CD4+ T cell responses was reportedly substantial. The TCR-based breadth and depth measures might underestimate overall T cell responses. Across vaccine and placebo recipients, the breadth of non-spike TCRs was similar.

Germline CDR1 is SQVTM and CDR2 is ANQGSEA. V lost 7 bases and J lost 1, with 22 bases in between. The CDR3 is made up of 16 amino acids. Remarks on this clone: Antigen unknown.

The method was immunoSEQ multiplex PCR; TCRdb's version includes in-frame clones alone and lacks a portion of them. The table lists fewer than 500,000 clones, 75% to 95% of them singletons. This TCR came from a person aged 18-60 years who received the Ad26.COV2.S COVID-19 vaccine or a placebo. Sample: peripheral blood, taken in a trial of Ad26.COV2.S vaccine versus placebo. The V call is TRBV29-1, the J call TRBJ1-1; D is possibly TRBD1 (6 bases). The chain's CDR3 is CSATRGAGLQNTEAFF. DNA for the CDR3: TGCAGCGCCACAAGGGGGGCAGGACTCCAGAACACTGAAGCTTTCTTT.